This entry lists 27 T cell receptor beta chains sequenced from one sample in a study of cytomegalovirus exposure and HLA in healthy donors. The PCR contained 60 Vbeta and 13 Jbeta primers. Sequencing was performed with immunoSEQ multiplex PCR; in TCRdb, only in-frame clones are kept and a portion is missing. The sample contains more than 110,000 clones, about 70% of which appear only once. Sequencing was done on a sample of PBMCs. The source of these receptors is a man aged 18-30 years in good health and CMV-seronegative.

The count of this clone is one. The chain employs TRBV7-9 and TRBJ1-2; maybe TRBD1 (6 bases). Germline V gives CDR1 SEHNR, CDR2 FQNEAQ (reference sequence). The CDR3 has 13 residues. Trimming removed 10 bases at V and 5 bases at J, with 17 bases between. The CDR3 region is CATEQGLGYGYTF. CDR3 coding DNA: TGTGCCACAGAGCAGGGGTTAGGGTATGGCTACACCTTC.

The rearrangement links TRBV9 to TRBJ2-5, with TRBD2 matching 10 bases. V lost 0 bases to trimming and J lost 2 bases; unmatched junction nucleotides: 4. CDR1 SGDLS and CDR2 YYNGEE come from the germline V gene. The CDR3 covers 16 residues. Here the CDR3 reads CASSVGASGGQETQYF. The CDR3 DNA reads TGTGCCAGCAGCGTAGGTGCTAGCGGGGGTCAAGAGACCCAGTACTTC.

The chain carries TRBV9 and TRBJ2-2, with 9 bases identical to TRBD1. Germline V gives CDR1 SGDLS, CDR2 YYNGEE. V trimming: 0 bases; J trimming: 5 bases; junction bases outside the gene matches: 8. The CDR3 contains 17 residues. The CDR3 DNA reads as TGTGCCAGCAGCGTAGGCTCCGGGACAGGGTGGACCGGGGAGCTGTTTTTT. Translating it yields CASSVGSGTGWTGELFF. The whole variable domain, filled in from reference TRBV9 and TRBJ2-2, reads DSGVTQTPKHLITATGQRVTLRCSPRSGDLSVYWYQQSLDQGLQFLIQYYNGEERAKGNILERFSAQQFPDLHSELNLSSLELGDSALYFCASSVGSGTGWTGELFFGEGSRLTVL.

The chain couples TRBV5-1 to TRBJ1-3, with 8 bases fitting TRBD1. Losses at the gene ends were 3 bases for V and 1 base for J; bases not matched to a gene: 12. This CDR3 spans 18 amino acids. CDR1 SGHRS and CDR2 YFSETQ come from the germline V gene. Here the CDR3 DNA reads TGCGCCAGCAGCTACGCCGGGACAGGTTCCCCATCTGGAAACACCATATATTTT. Translated, it gives CASSYAGTGSPSGNTIYF. The variable domain in full, completed from reference TRBV5-1 and TRBJ1-3, reads KAGVTQTPRYLIKTRGQQVTLSCSPISGHRSVSWYQQTPGQGLQFLFEYFSETQRNKGNFPGRFSGRQFSNSRSEMNVSTLELGDSALYLCASSYAGTGSPSGNTIYFGEGSWLTVV.

The chain employs TRBV2 and TRBJ2-5; D is perhaps TRBD2 (6 bases). V lost 6 bases and J 1 base, leaving 12 bases between the germline ends. Germline CDR1 reads SNHLY; CDR2 reads FYNNEI. This CDR3 contains 14 residues. CDR3 sequence (DNA): TGTGCCAGCAGGCCGGGACTTGTCCAAGAGACCCAGTACTTC. This encodes CASRPGLVQETQYF.

This chain links TRBV6-6 with TRBJ2-3; TRBD1 agrees at 8 bases. This CDR3 comprises 16 residues. Unmatched junction bases numbered 10, after V lost 6 bases and J lost 2 bases. Germline CDR1 MNHNY, CDR2 SVGAGI (reference sequence). DNA of the CDR3: TGTGCCAGCAGCGCAGGACAGGGTTTCGACACAGATACGCAGTATTTT. This translates into CASSAGQGFDTDTQYF.

The chain carries TRBV5-1 and TRBJ1-1; the D gene is possibly TRBD1 (5 bases). CDR1 is SGHRS, CDR2 YFSETQ, per germline. V was cut by 4 bases and J by 6 bases, with 16 bases left in between. This CDR3 contains 14 residues. The CDR3: CASSIDGAGAEAFF. CDR3 DNA sequence: TGCGCCAGCAGCATAGACGGCGCGGGGGCTGAAGCTTTCTTT.

This clone has only one observation. This chain joins TRBV6-4 and TRBJ2-1; 7 bases align to TRBD1. The ends lost 6 bases at V and 6 bases at J; junction bases unmatched: 8. This CDR3 comprises 14 residues. Looked up from germline, CDR1 is MRHNA and CDR2 is SNTAGT. CDR3 bases: TGTGCCAGCAGGTGGGACAGCAAAAGCAATGAGCAGTTCTTC. Its translation: CASRWDSKSNEQFF.

V and J are TRBV4-1 and TRBJ2-3; 11 bases are shared with TRBD2. The CDR3 sequence is 18 residues long. Germline V gene sequence: CDR1 MGHRA, CDR2 YSYEKL. Losses at the gene ends were 1 base for V and 14 bases for J; bases not matched to a gene: 20. The CDR3 loop reads CASSQVGASGGYRYARYF. CDR3 sequence (DNA): TGCGCCAGCAGCCAAGTGGGGGCTAGCGGGGGGTATAGATACGCGCGGTATTTT.

This sequence joins TRBV6-5 and TRBJ2-1; maybe TRBD2 (6 bases). The CDR3 covers 12 residues. Trimming cost V 4 bases and J 8 bases, with 9 bases left between them. The germline V gene encodes CDR1 MNHEY and CDR2 SVGAGI. This CDR3 is CASSSRGDEQFF. In DNA, the CDR3 is TGTGCCAGCAGTTCGCGGGGAGATGAGCAGTTCTTC.

The V gene is TRBV5-4, the J gene TRBJ2-7; 9 positions match TRBD2. The CDR3 totals 15 residues. V lost 3 bases and J lost 4; bases outside the gene matches: 8. Germline values: CDR1 SGHNT, CDR2 YYREEE (reference sequence). In DNA form, the CDR3 reads TGTGCCAGCAGCTCAAATTTGCGGGGGGGGTACGAGCAGTACTTC. Translation gives CASSSNLRGGYEQYF.

The J gene is TRBJ2-7, the V gene TRBV6-6, with 15 bases matching TRBD2. CDR3 length: 15 amino acids. Germline-derived CDR1 and CDR2 are MNHNY and SVGAGI (reference sequence). V lost 5 bases and J lost 5; bases outside the gene matches: 4. CDR3 nucleotides: TGTGCCAGCAGTAGGACTAGCGGGGGGGCGCACGAGCAGTACTTC. As protein: CASSRTSGGAHEQYF.

The V and J genes are TRBV11-2 and TRBJ2-7; 7 bases are shared with TRBD2. The V gene end was trimmed by 1 base and the J gene end by 2 bases; junction bases not matched to a gene: 8. The CDR3 has 16 residues. Germline V gene sequence: CDR1 SGHAT, CDR2 FQNNGV. CDR3 DNA sequence: TGTGCCAGCAGCTTAGCACGGGCGGGAGATACCTACGAGCAGTACTTC. As protein: CASSLARAGDTYEQYF.

The rearrangement joins TRBV7-9 to TRBJ2-1, with 11 bases matching TRBD2. Germline CDR1 reads SEHNR; CDR2 reads FQNEAQ (reference sequence). J gave up 2 bases and V 4 bases, and 7 bases lay outside the gene matches. The CDR3 loop spans 17 amino acids. CDR3 region: CASSSYGTSGTYNEQFF. The CDR3 nucleotides are TGTGCCAGCAGCTCATATGGGACTAGCGGCACCTACAATGAGCAGTTCTTC. The full variable domain, completed using reference TRBV7-9 and TRBJ2-1, is DTGVSQNPRHKITKRGQNVTFRCDPISEHNRLYWYRQTLGQGPEFLTYFQNEAQLEKSRLLSDRFSAERPKGSFSTLEIQRTEQGDSAMYLCASSSYGTSGTYNEQFFGPGTRLTVL.

This chain joins TRBV6-1 and TRBJ1-2; 7 bases map to TRBD1. The CDR3 contains 13 residues. Germline loops: CDR1 MNHNS, CDR2 SASEGT. Germline trimming cut 6 bases from V and 8 bases from J; bases unmatched to any gene: 9. The CDR3: CASRSDRAEGYTF. The CDR3 nucleotides read TGTGCCAGCAGGTCAGACAGGGCGGAGGGCTACACCTTC.

This chain connects TRBV11-2 to TRBJ2-7; D possibly corresponds to TRBD2 (5 bases). V lost 1 base and J 5 bases, leaving 12 bases between the germline ends. Per the germline V gene, CDR1 is SGHAT and CDR2 is FQNNGV. The CDR3 has 14 residues. DNA for the CDR3: TGTGCCAGCAGCTTAGGGTACGGGATCCACGAGCAGTACTTC. Protein product: CASSLGYGIHEQYF.

Remarks on this clone: The sample carries other DNA sequences with the same CDR3. The CDR3: CATRGDRLAAEAFF. In DNA form, the CDR3 reads TGTGCCACCAGGGGGGACAGGCTCGCTGCTGAAGCTTTCTTT. The J gene is TRBJ1-1, the V gene TRBV2; 8 nucleotides align to TRBD1. V was pared by 10 bases and J by 6 bases, with 13 bases of the junction left unmatched. Germline-derived CDR1 and CDR2 are SNHLY and FYNNEI. This CDR3 has 14 residues. Full variable domain (rest looked up from reference TRBV2 and TRBJ1-1): EPEVTQTPSHQVTQMGQEVILRCVPISNHLYFYWYRQILGQKVEFLVSFYNNEISEKSEIFDDQFSVERPDGSNFTLKIRSTKLEDSAMYFCATRGDRLAAEAFFGQGTRLTVV.

Here the CDR3 DNA reads TGTGCCAGCAGGGATCCGGGACAGAGCAATCAGCCCCAGCATTTT. Protein: CASRDPGQSNQPQHF. The V gene is TRBV2, the J gene TRBJ1-5; 7 bases line up with TRBD1. The CDR3 is 15 amino acids. V gave up 6 bases and J gave up 1 base; unmatched junction bases: 6. CDR1 SNHLY and CDR2 FYNNEI come from the germline V gene.

This clone turned up a few times. CDR3 in amino acids: CASRLTRLAPLFF. The CDR3 DNA is TGTGCCAGCAGACTGACACGACTAGCCCCCCTGTTCTTC. The chain carries TRBV27 and TRBJ2-1, with 7 bases identical to TRBD2. The CDR3 is 13 residues long. With 6 bases clipped from V and 15 bases from J, the junction kept 14 bases outside the gene matches. In germline, CDR1 is MNHEY, CDR2 SMNVEV (reference sequence).

The count of this clone is one. The gene calls are TRBV19 and TRBJ2-2; 12 positions agree with TRBD2. CDR1 is LNHDA, CDR2 SQIVND, per germline (reference sequence). Trimming removed 4 bases from V and 2 bases from J; junction bases left unmatched: 20. The CDR3 loop spans 22 amino acids. The CDR3 nucleotides are TGTGCCAGTAGTACCATTAGACTAGCGGGAGTGGGGTCACGTGAAAACACCGGGGAGCTGTTTTTT. It codes for CASSTIRLAGVGSRENTGELFF.

This clone appeared a single time. The genes are TRBV5-1 and TRBJ1-1, with TRBD1 as a possible D gene (6 bases). Per germline, CDR1 SGHRS and CDR2 YFSETQ. Trimming left V 4 bases short and J 1 base short, with 17 bases between. This CDR3 contains 16 residues. The CDR3 is CASSPPVGQENTEAFF. CDR3 sequence (DNA): TGCGCCAGCAGCCCCCCGGTGGGACAAGAGAACACTGAAGCTTTCTTT.

The rearrangement uses TRBV4-1 and TRBJ1-2; 10 bases are a match to TRBD1. The CDR3 is 18 residues long. Germline assignment: CDR1 MGHRA and CDR2 YSYEKL. The J segment lost 4 bases and the V segment lost 0 bases, leaving 11 bases of the junction unmatched. The CDR3 region is CASSQDLRGQGTRYGYTF. In nucleotides, the CDR3 is TGCGCCAGCAGCCAAGATTTGAGGGGACAGGGGACTCGCTATGGCTACACCTTC.

CDR3 region: CASSLQLLAAGTDTQYF. The DNA of the CDR3 is TGTGCCAGCAGCCTCCAATTACTAGCGGCGGGCACAGATACGCAGTATTTT. The chain joins TRBV11-2 to TRBJ2-3; 8 bases fit TRBD2. The CDR3 loop spans 17 amino acids. CDR1 and CDR2 from the germline V gene are SGHAT and FQNNGV. V gave up 5 bases and J gave up 1 base; unmatched junction bases: 11.

V and J are TRBV19 and TRBJ1-1; D not resolved. The germline V gene encodes CDR1 LNHDA and CDR2 SQIVND (reference sequence). The V gene lost 7 bases and the J gene lost 0 bases, with 15 bases spanning the gap. The CDR3 consists of 15 residues. CDR3 region: CASKFSGSMNTEAFF. The CDR3 coding sequence is TGTGCCAGTAAATTCTCAGGTTCGATGAACACTGAAGCTTTCTTT.

J is TRBJ1-1 and V is TRBV29-1, with 9 bases aligning to TRBD1. Germline-derived CDR1 and CDR2 are SQVTM and ANQGSEA. The CDR3 has 13 residues. Trimming removed 7 bases from V and 4 bases from J; junction bases left unmatched: 7. The CDR3 loop is CSANRGQGTEAFF. In DNA, the CDR3 is TGCAGCGCTAACAGGGGGCAGGGCACTGAAGCTTTCTTT.

This clone was seen more than once but under ten times. The chain is built from TRBV5-5 and TRBJ2-7, with D possibly TRBD1 on 6 matching bases. The V and J ends lost 9 bases and 0 bases respectively, with 16 bases between them. The CDR3 is 14 residues long. CDR1 is SGHKS and CDR2 is YYEKEE in the germline V gene (reference sequence). DNA of the CDR3: TGTGCCACCAACGGGCAGGGGAGCTCCTACGAGCAGTACTTC. This translates into CATNGQGSSYEQYF.

The chain uses TRBV19 and TRBJ1-5, with no clear D. Looked up from germline, CDR1 is LNHDA and CDR2 is SQIVND (reference sequence). V was pared by 6 bases and J by 3 bases, with 3 bases between. This CDR3 is built from 11 residues. The CDR3 DNA sequence: TGTGCCAGTAGCTCCAATCAGCCCCAGCATTTT. Residues: CASSSNQPQHF.